Listed below are T cell receptor beta chains from one sample, sequenced in a study of blood T cell repertoires in COVID-19. Here immunoSEQ multiplex PCR was the method, and the copy in TCRdb shows in-frame clones only, minus some. The table lists fewer than 200,000 clones, approximately 86% of them singletons. Sequenced input: peripheral blood. Receptor source: a man between 60 and 75 years old who had recovered from COVID-19. CDR3s include the opening cysteine and the closing phenylalanine or tryptophan. The D gene is left open where the match is weak. Expanded clones get a size class; other rows say once, few or many, or leave the size out.

CDR3	DNA	J	V	size	D
CASSLTEVPRRDTQYF	TGTGCCAGCAGTTTAACTGAGGTCCCCCGGCGGGATACGCAGTATTTT	TRBJ2-3	TRBV27	-	-
CASSWQGVTGELFF	TGTGCTAGCAGCTGGCAGGGGGTCACCGGGGAGCTGTTTTTT	TRBJ2-2	TRBV7-7	-	TRBD1
CASDRQGPSYEQYF	TGTGCCAGCGATCGACAGGGCCCCTCCTACGAGCAGTACTTC	TRBJ2-7	TRBV2	-	TRBD1
CASSIYLNPTGSQGNEQFF	TGTGCCAGTAGTATCTATCTTAATCCTACAGGCTCCCAGGGGAATGAGCAGTTCTTC	TRBJ2-1	TRBV19	-	-
CAMAGTDSSPLHF	TGTGCCATGGCCGGGACGGACAGTTCACCCCTCCACTTT	TRBJ1-6	TRBV10-3	-	-
CASSSGTGNEQYF	TGTGCCAGCAGCTCCGGGACAGGGAACGAGCAGTACTTC	TRBJ2-7	TRBV7-3	-	TRBD1
CASSSGAGSGNTIYF	TGCGCCAGCAGCTCTGGAGCGGGCTCTGGAAACACCATATATTTT	TRBJ1-3	TRBV5-1	-	-
CASSRPGGANEQFF	TGTGCCAGCAGCCGTCCGGGGGGGGCCAATGAGCAGTTCTTC	TRBJ2-1	TRBV7-2	-	TRBD2
CASSLGLAETQYF	TGTGCCAGCAGCTTGGGCTTAGCGGAGACCCAGTACTTC	TRBJ2-5	TRBV7-3	-	-
CASSSGGTADTQYF	TGTGCCAGCAGCTCCGGGGGAACCGCAGATACGCAGTATTTT	TRBJ2-3	TRBV7-2	few	-
CASSFGPGQGAFF	TGTGCCAGCAGTTTTGGGCCGGGACAGGGAGCTTTCTTT	TRBJ1-1	TRBV7-8	-	TRBD1
CASSEVTSPYQETQYF	TGCGCCAGCAGTGAGGTCACTAGCCCGTACCAAGAGACCCAGTACTTC	TRBJ2-5	TRBV10-1	-	-
CASRYPGQNGYTF	TGTGCCAGCAGGTATCCGGGACAGAATGGCTACACCTTC	TRBJ1-2	TRBV6-5	-	TRBD1
CASSVGRGQGYNEQFF	TGTGCCAGCAGCGTCGGAAGGGGACAGGGGTACAATGAGCAGTTCTTC	TRBJ2-1	TRBV7-2	-	TRBD1
CASSLPLSGGHYGYTF	TGTGCCAGCAGCTTACCTCTTAGTGGAGGCCACTATGGCTACACCTTC	TRBJ1-2	TRBV7-9	-	-
CASSYGAVNSYEQYF	TGTGCCAGCAGTTATGGAGCAGTGAACTCCTACGAGCAGTACTTC	TRBJ2-7	TRBV6-5	-	-
CAWGGSGAFF	TGTGCCTGGGGAGGGTCCGGAGCTTTCTTT	TRBJ1-1	TRBV30	-	-
CASSVGVPGQRANTEAFF	TGTGCCAGCAGTGTCGGGGTTCCGGGACAGAGGGCTAACACTGAAGCTTTCTTT	TRBJ1-1	TRBV2	-	TRBD1
CSVEGGSGTVYNEQFF	TGCAGCGTTGAAGGGGGCTCGGGGACAGTTTACAATGAGCAGTTCTTC	TRBJ2-1	TRBV29-1	-	TRBD1
CAWQVRTSRWEPEGSTEAFF	TGTGCCTGGCAGGTCAGGACCAGCAGATGGGAGCCGGAAGGAAGCACTGAAGCTTTCTTT	TRBJ1-1	TRBV30	-	-
CASSPGTGYLNTEAFF	TGTGCCAGCAGCCCCGGGACAGGGTACTTGAACACTGAAGCTTTCTTT	TRBJ1-1	TRBV5-5	-	TRBD1
CASSLVRGTEAFF	TGTGCCAGCAGCTTAGTTCGGGGCACTGAAGCTTTCTTT	TRBJ1-1	TRBV7-9	-	-